The present TCR beta chain was sequenced within a study of blood T cell repertoires in COVID-19. Study-wide background: T cells, B-cell-depleted T cells, or PBMCs provided the cDNA or gDNA that served as material.

As handled by the study authors: From reference gene primer amplification, estimates of nucleated cell counts were derived. The repertoire was sequenced with immunoSEQ multiplex PCR; TCRdb's copy has only in-frame clones and lacks some. Clone size and the V and J calls come from that table; the DNA yielded D and trimming. The table includes tens of thousands of clones, around 93% detected once. The TCR comes from a man over 45 with acute or convalescent COVID-19. The sequencing input was peripheral blood.

The CDR3, as DNA: TGTGCCTGGAGGCAGAATAGCAATCAGCCCCAGCATTTT. Its translation is CAWRQNSNQPQHF. This sequence joins TRBV30 and TRBJ1-5; D is ambiguous. The CDR3 is 13 amino acids. CDR1 is GTSNPN and CDR2 is SVGIG in the germline V gene (reference sequence). Trimming took off 3 bases at V and 0 bases at J, with 6 bases between the two ends.